These 20 T cell receptor beta chains were sequenced from one sample in a study of cytomegalovirus exposure and HLA in healthy donors. The PCR employed 60 Vbeta primers together with 13 Jbeta primers. This table comes from immunoSEQ multiplex PCR, and its TCRdb copy is limited to in-frame clones, with some not included. This table has over 150,000 clones, around 82% appearing once. The sequenced material came from PBMCs. These receptors were collected from a woman in her forties or fifties in good health and CMV-seropositive.

This chain joins TRBV18 and TRBJ2-5; D not certain. This CDR3 spans 15 amino acids. The germline V and J ends were trimmed by 5 bases and 3 bases, with 16 bases remaining between them. Germline V gives CDR1 KGHSH, CDR2 LQKENI. The CDR3 sequence is CASSNPGPLEETQYF. The CDR3, as DNA: TGTGCCAGCTCAAACCCCGGTCCGTTGGAAGAGACCCAGTACTTC.

This rearrangement joins TRBV20-1 to TRBJ2-7; possibly TRBD1 for D (6 bases). Germline V gene sequence: CDR1 DFQATT, CDR2 SNEGSKA (reference sequence). The ends were cut back, 6 bases at V and 9 bases at J, with 6 bases in the middle. CDR3 size: 8 residues. The CDR3: CSAQGQYF. The CDR3 DNA is TGCAGTGCACAGGGGCAGTACTTC.

The chain joins TRBV5-1 to TRBJ2-3; D not certain. Per the germline V gene, CDR1 is SGHRS and CDR2 is YFSETQ. This CDR3 is built from 14 residues. V was cut by 0 bases and J by 2 bases, with 7 bases left in between. The CDR3 here is CASSLGVATDTQYF. CDR3 DNA sequence: TGCGCCAGCAGCTTGGGGGTAGCCACAGATACGCAGTATTTT.

The J gene is TRBJ2-2, the V gene TRBV11-3, with D possibly TRBD1 on 5 matching bases. Germline-derived CDR1 and CDR2 are SGHNT and YENEEA. Deletions cut 8 bases from V and 3 bases from J, with 10 bases between. This CDR3 spans 13 amino acids. The CDR3 region has the DNA TGTGCCAGCGCCCAGGGATACACCGGGGAGCTGTTTTTT. It encodes CASAQGYTGELFF.

The chain has TRBV11-1 and TRBJ2-3; D may be TRBD2 (6 bases). Trimming removed 1 base at V and 0 bases at J, with 8 bases between. The germline gives CDR1 SGHAT, CDR2 FQDESV (reference sequence). The CDR3 extends over 15 amino acids. CDR3 DNA sequence: TGTGCCAGCAGCTTAGATGGAGGGAGCACAGATACGCAGTATTTT. Its protein is CASSLDGGSTDTQYF.

The chain carries TRBV19 and TRBJ1-5, with TRBD1 as a possible D gene (5 bases). Germline CDR1 and CDR2: LNHDA and SQIVND (reference sequence). Trimming took off 3 bases at V and 2 bases at J, with 20 bases between the two ends. The CDR3 has 18 amino acids. The CDR3 protein is CASSIGGALGRGNQPQHF. CDR3 DNA: TGTGCCAGTAGTATTGGAGGGGCTCTGGGACGGGGCAATCAGCCCCAGCATTTT.

The V call is TRBV7-9, the J call TRBJ1-1; D is possibly TRBD1 (5 bases). The CDR3 is 12 residues long. Germline V gives CDR1 SEHNR, CDR2 FQNEAQ (reference sequence). V was clipped by 2 bases and J by 10 bases, with 11 bases between them. In nucleotides, the CDR3 is TGTGCCAGCAGCTTATTGGGGGAGGGAGCTTTCTTT. It codes for CASSLLGEGAFF. The full variable domain, rest sourced from reference TRBV7-9 and TRBJ1-1, is DTGVSQNPRHKITKRGQNVTFRCDPISEHNRLYWYRQTLGQGPEFLTYFQNEAQLEKSRLLSDRFSAERPKGSFSTLEIQRTEQGDSAMYLCASSLLGEGAFFGQGTRLTVV.

The rearrangement joins TRBV30 to TRBJ1-5; D unclear. V dropped 3 bases and J dropped 3 bases, with 9 bases sitting between them. This CDR3 has 13 amino acids. In germline, CDR1 is GTSNPN, CDR2 SVGIG (reference sequence). CDR3 in amino acids: CAWRQRYNQPQHF. As DNA, the CDR3 is TGTGCCTGGAGGCAGCGCTACAATCAGCCCCAGCATTTT.

The chain couples TRBV11-3 to TRBJ1-2; TRBD1 aligns across 7 bases. CDR1 and CDR2 from the germline V gene are SGHNT and YENEEA. V gave up 6 bases and J gave up 3 bases; unmatched junction bases: 4. The CDR3 sequence is 13 residues long. CDR3 sequence reads: CASRPRGDYGYTF. The CDR3 DNA reads TGTGCCAGCAGACCCAGGGGGGACTATGGCTACACCTTC.

For this clone: The junction departs from the called germline gene at one end, perhaps through a read error. The chain links TRBV29-1 to TRBJ1-2, with D unresolved. Germline loops: CDR1 SQVTM, CDR2 ANQGSEA. This CDR3 has 9 residues. DNA of the CDR3: TGCAGCGTTGACGGGATCTTTGACTTC. It specifies CSVDGIFDF.

In its sample, this clone was seen a few times. The chain employs TRBV6-6 and TRBJ1-6; D is perhaps TRBD1 (5 bases). CDR3 length: 12 amino acids. In germline, CDR1 is MNHNY, CDR2 SVGAGI (reference sequence). The V and J ends lost 5 bases and 12 bases respectively, with 11 bases between them. In nucleotides, the CDR3 is TGTGCCAGCAGTATGCGGGGGGGACCCCTCCACTTT. It yields the protein CASSMRGGPLHF.

The rearrangement joins TRBV5-1 to TRBJ2-1, with TRBD1 matching 8 bases. This CDR3 comprises 13 residues. From germline, CDR1 is SGHRS and CDR2 YFSETQ. V lost 3 bases, J lost 5 bases, and 1 base stayed unmatched. Here the CDR3 reads CASSWDRNNEQFF. CDR3 DNA sequence: TGCGCCAGCAGCTGGGACAGGAACAATGAGCAGTTCTTC.

The chain carries TRBV5-8 and TRBJ1-5, with no clear D. Germline values: CDR1 SGHTS, CDR2 YDEGEE. V was shortened by 0 bases and J by 7 bases, with 14 bases between the two germline ends. The CDR3 runs 15 residues. The CDR3 DNA reads TGTGCCAGCAGCTTGGGAACAGCTCGGTACCAGCCCCAGCATTTT. The encoded protein is CASSLGTARYQPQHF.

The rearrangement uses TRBV28 and TRBJ1-5, with TRBD1 matching over 8 bases. The CDR3 spans 18 residues. V dropped 7 bases and J dropped 0; count of bases not matched to a gene: 14. Germline CDR1 MDHEN, CDR2 SYDVKM. The CDR3 here is CASTPPTGGWGSNQPQHF. CDR3 DNA: TGTGCCAGCACACCACCTACAGGGGGATGGGGTAGCAATCAGCCCCAGCATTTT. The full variable domain, with the rest looked up from reference TRBV28 and TRBJ1-5, is DVKVTQSSRYLVKRTGEKVFLECVQDMDHENMFWYRQDPGLGLRLIYFSYDVKMKEKGDIPEGYSVSREKKERFSLILESASTNQTSMYLCASTPPTGGWGSNQPQHFGDGTRLSIL.

J is TRBJ2-1 and V is TRBV11-3; D call uncertain. Germline loops: CDR1 SGHNT, CDR2 YENEEA. V was shortened by 0 bases and J by 5 bases, with 8 bases between the two germline ends. CDR3 size: 14 residues. This CDR3 is CASSLDVIDNEQFF. Here the CDR3 DNA reads TGTGCCAGCAGCTTAGATGTTATCGACAATGAGCAGTTCTTC.

The chain links TRBV11-2 to TRBJ1-5; D is undetermined. The CDR3 consists of 15 residues. Trimming shortened V by 4 bases and J by 4 bases, and 14 bases separated the two germline ends. The germline CDR1 and CDR2 sequences are SGHAT and FQNNGV. The CDR3 here is CASSSGSQVNQPQHF. The CDR3 DNA is TGTGCCAGCAGCTCAGGCTCGCAGGTGAATCAGCCCCAGCATTTT.

This chain connects TRBV6-1 to TRBJ2-7; possibly TRBD2 for D (7 bases). Per germline, CDR1 MNHNS and CDR2 SASEGT. V gave up 2 bases and J gave up 3 bases, with 11 bases separating them. This CDR3 contains 14 residues. The DNA of the CDR3 is TGTGCCAGCAGTGAAAGGCGGGGGCGCTACGAGCAGTACTTC. The encoded protein is CASSERRGRYEQYF.

This sequence joins TRBV4-1 and TRBJ1-1; 7 nucleotides line up with TRBD1. This CDR3 has 13 amino acids. CDR1 is MGHRA and CDR2 is YSYEKL in the germline V gene. V shed 2 bases, J shed 5 bases, and the junction held 2 bases outside the gene matches. CDR3 in DNA: TGCGCCAGCAGCCAAACAGGGGTAACTGAAGCTTTCTTT. It specifies CASSQTGVTEAFF.

The chain has TRBV30 and TRBJ1-2; no clear D. Germline V gene lookup returns CDR1 GTSNPN and CDR2 SVGIG (reference sequence). V dropped 5 bases and J dropped 14 bases, with 24 bases sitting between them. CDR3 length: 13 amino acids. The CDR3 coding sequence is TGTGCCTGGGTTCCGAGCGGCAGTCCGCGTAGGACCTTC. Amino acids: CAWVPSGSPRRTF.

The chain links TRBV19 to TRBJ1-4; 9 bases are a match to TRBD1. This CDR3 is 15 amino acids long. Germline trimming cut 6 bases from V and 3 bases from J; bases unmatched to any gene: 5. From germline, CDR1 is LNHDA and CDR2 SQIVND (reference sequence). The CDR3: CASSSWDRANEKLFF. CDR3 in DNA: TGTGCCAGTAGCTCCTGGGACAGGGCTAATGAAAAACTGTTTTTT.